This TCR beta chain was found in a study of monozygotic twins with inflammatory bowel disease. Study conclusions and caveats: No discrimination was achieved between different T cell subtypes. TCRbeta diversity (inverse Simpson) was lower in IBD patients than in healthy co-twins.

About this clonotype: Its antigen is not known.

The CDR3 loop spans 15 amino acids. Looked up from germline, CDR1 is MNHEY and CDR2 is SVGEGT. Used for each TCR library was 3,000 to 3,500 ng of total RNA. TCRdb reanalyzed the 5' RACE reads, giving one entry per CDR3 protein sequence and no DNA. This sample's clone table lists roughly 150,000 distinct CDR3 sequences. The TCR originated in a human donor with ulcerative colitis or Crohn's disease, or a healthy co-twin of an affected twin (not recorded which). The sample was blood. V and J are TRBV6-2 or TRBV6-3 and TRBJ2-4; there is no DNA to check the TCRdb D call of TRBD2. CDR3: CASSRGSVAKNIQYF.